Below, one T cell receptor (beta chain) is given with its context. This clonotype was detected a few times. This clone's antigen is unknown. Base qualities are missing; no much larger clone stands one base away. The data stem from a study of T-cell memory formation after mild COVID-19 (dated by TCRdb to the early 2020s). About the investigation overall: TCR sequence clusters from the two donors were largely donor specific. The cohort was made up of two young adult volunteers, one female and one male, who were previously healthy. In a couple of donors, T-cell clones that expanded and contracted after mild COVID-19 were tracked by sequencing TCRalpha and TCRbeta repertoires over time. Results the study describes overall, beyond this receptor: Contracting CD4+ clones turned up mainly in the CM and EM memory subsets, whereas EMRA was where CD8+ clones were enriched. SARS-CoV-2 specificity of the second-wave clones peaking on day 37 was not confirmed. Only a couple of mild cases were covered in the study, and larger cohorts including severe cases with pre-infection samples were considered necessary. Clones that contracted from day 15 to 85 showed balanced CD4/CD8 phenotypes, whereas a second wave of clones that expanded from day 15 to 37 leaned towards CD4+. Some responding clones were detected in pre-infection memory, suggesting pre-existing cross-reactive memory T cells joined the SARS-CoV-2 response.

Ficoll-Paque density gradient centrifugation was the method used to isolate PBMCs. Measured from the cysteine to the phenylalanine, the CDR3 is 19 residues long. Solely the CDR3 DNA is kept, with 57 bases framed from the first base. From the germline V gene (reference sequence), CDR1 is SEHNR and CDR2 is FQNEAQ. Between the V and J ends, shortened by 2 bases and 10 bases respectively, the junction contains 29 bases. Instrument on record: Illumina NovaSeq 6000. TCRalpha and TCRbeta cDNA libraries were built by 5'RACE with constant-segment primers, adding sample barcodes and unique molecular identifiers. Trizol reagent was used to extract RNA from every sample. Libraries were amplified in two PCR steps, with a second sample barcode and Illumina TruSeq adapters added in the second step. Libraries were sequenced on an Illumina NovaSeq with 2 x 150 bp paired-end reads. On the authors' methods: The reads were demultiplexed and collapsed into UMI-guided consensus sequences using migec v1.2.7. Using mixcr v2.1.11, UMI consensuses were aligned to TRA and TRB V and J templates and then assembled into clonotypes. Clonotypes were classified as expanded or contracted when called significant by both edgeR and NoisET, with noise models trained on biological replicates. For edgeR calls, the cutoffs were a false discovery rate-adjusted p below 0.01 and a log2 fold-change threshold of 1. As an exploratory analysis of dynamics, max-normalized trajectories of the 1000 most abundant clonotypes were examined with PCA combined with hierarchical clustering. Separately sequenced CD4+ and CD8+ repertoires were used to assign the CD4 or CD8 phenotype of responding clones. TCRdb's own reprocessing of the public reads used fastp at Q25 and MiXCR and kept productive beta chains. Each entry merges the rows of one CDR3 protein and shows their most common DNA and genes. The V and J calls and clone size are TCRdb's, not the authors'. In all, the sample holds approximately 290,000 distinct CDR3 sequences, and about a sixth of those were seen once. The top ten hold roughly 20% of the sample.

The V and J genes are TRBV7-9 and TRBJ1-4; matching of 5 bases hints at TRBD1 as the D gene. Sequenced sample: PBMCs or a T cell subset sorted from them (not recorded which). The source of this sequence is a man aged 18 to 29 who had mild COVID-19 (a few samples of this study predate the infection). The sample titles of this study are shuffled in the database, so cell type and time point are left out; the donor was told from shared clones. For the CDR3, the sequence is CASSLYWSFRDGTRPKLFF. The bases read TGTGCCAGCAGCTTATATTGGTCGTTTCGGGACGGGACCAGGCCAAAACTGTTTTTT.